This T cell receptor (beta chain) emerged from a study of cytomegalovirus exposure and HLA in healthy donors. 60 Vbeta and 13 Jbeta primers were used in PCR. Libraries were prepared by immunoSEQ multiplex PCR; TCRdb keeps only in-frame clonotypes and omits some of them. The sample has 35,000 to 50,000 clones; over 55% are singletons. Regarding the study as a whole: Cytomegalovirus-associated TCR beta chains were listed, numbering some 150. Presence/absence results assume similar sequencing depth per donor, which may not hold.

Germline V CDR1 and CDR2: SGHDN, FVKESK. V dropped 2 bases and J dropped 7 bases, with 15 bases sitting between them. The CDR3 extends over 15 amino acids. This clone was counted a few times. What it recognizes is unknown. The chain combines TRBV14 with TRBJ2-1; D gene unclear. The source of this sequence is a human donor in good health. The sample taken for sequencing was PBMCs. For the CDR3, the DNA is TGTGCCAGCAGCCAACCGGAGTCTAACCTTAATGAGCAGTTCTTC. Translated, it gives CASSQPESNLNEQFF. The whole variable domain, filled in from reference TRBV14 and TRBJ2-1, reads EAGVTQFPSHSVIEKGQTVTLRCDPISGHDNLYWYRRVMGKEIKFLLHFVKESKQDESGMPNNRFLAERTGGTYSTLKVQPAELEDSGVYFCASSQPESNLNEQFFGPGTRLTVL.